This T cell receptor beta chain was found in a study of shared clonotypes between healthy human individuals. The germline V gene has CDR1 SGHTA and CDR2 FQGNSA. The CDR3 contains 16 residues. V shed 0 bases, J shed 4 bases, and the junction held 3 bases outside the gene matches. TCRdb keeps only in-frame clones here, not all; method: immunoSEQ multiplex PCR. The sample gives approximately 700,000 clones, more than 70% of which show up once; roughly 1.9% is in the top ten. None of the donors, who were healthy HIV-negative adults, had recently had acute infections or vaccinations. Both subsets, CD45RA+ naive and CD45RA-negative memory, were split from the CD4+ cells.

The receptor comes from a woman aged 25 to 39 in good health. The sample taken for sequencing was memory CD4+ T cells sorted from blood. Specified subset: CD45RA-negative fraction. V gene TRBV7-2 combines with J gene TRBJ2-3; 11 nucleotides line up with TRBD1. CDR3 in DNA: TGTGCCAGCAGCTTAGCCGGGACAGGGGGAGCAGATACGCAGTATTTT. This gives the protein CASSLAGTGGADTQYF.